These 29 T cell receptor beta chains share one sample of origin, sequenced in a study of blood T cell repertoires in COVID-19. TCRdb's copy holds only in-frame clones and misses some; the assay was immunoSEQ multiplex PCR. The table shows 150,000 to 200,000 clones, with 83% occurring only once. The specimen was peripheral blood. These receptors were taken from a human donor in a cohort sampled during active COVID-19.

This clone was observed a handful of times. The chain carries TRBV27 and TRBJ1-2, with 7 nucleotides matching TRBD1. Germline trimming cut 6 bases from V and 4 bases from J; bases unmatched to any gene: 5. The CDR3 contains 13 residues. Germline V gene sequence: CDR1 MNHEY, CDR2 SMNVEV (reference sequence). CDR3 loop: CASSHDRAYGYTF. CDR3 bases: TGTGCCAGCAGCCATGACAGGGCCTATGGCTACACCTTC.

This clone came up once. This rearrangement joins TRBV5-5 to TRBJ2-3, with 7 bases that match TRBD1. The germline gives CDR1 SGHKS, CDR2 YYEKEE (reference sequence). The CDR3 has 14 residues. Unmatched junction bases numbered 3, after V lost 3 bases and J lost 2 bases. DNA for the CDR3: TGTGCCAGCAGCTCGGGACAGAACACAGATACGCAGTATTTT. Its protein is CASSSGQNTDTQYF.

The rearrangement joins TRBV6-6 to TRBJ1-1; D is uncertain. From germline, CDR1 is MNHNY and CDR2 SVGAGI (reference sequence). The CDR3 loop spans 13 amino acids. Deletions cut 0 bases from V and 8 bases from J, with 10 bases between. CDR3 bases: TGTGCCAGCAGTTACTCGGAGGGAGTAGAAGCTTTCTTT. Encoded protein: CASSYSEGVEAFF.

The J gene is TRBJ1-4, the V gene TRBV4-3; a weak D match, TRBD1 (5 bases). Germline CDR1 reads LGHNA; CDR2 reads YSLEER. The ends were cut back, 4 bases at V and 7 bases at J, with 16 bases in the middle. The CDR3 has 15 amino acids. The CDR3, as DNA: TGCGCCAGCAGCCCCACTCCAGGCGGGGGTGAAAAACTGTTTTTT. Protein sequence: CASSPTPGGGEKLFF.

The chain combines TRBV6-2 or TRBV6-3 with TRBJ2-7; D is perhaps TRBD2 (6 bases). Germline V gene data show CDR1 as MNHEY and CDR2 as SVGEGT. The V end was cut by 0 bases, the J end by 5 bases, with 11 bases between. The CDR3 runs 14 residues. The CDR3 here is CASSYSAREDEQYF. DNA for the CDR3: TGTGCCAGCAGTTACTCCGCCAGGGAGGACGAGCAGTACTTC.

This chain connects TRBV7-6 to TRBJ1-1; 7 bases align to TRBD1. CDR3 length equals 16 residues. The germline CDR1 and CDR2 sequences are SGHVS and FNYEAQ. V lost 1 base and J lost 4; bases outside the gene matches: 9. As DNA, the CDR3 is TGTGCCAGCAGCTTAGTGGGCAGGGGGTCGAGCACTGAAGCTTTCTTT. As protein: CASSLVGRGSSTEAFF.

The chain carries TRBV15 and TRBJ2-7, with 7 bases lining up with TRBD1. Per germline, CDR1 LNHNV and CDR2 YYDKDF (reference sequence). CDR3 length: 16 amino acids. The J segment lost 0 bases and the V segment lost 0 bases, leaving 5 bases of the junction unmatched. This chain's CDR3 is CATSRDTDRNSYEQYF. CDR3 coding DNA: TGTGCCACCAGCAGAGATACGGACAGGAACTCCTACGAGCAGTACTTC.

This chain links TRBV9 with TRBJ1-1; D is unclear. The length of the CDR3 is 13 residues. V gave up 1 base and J gave up 7 bases, with 11 bases separating them. CDR1 SGDLS and CDR2 YYNGEE come from the germline V gene. CDR3 region: CASSVTSFGEAFF. The CDR3 DNA reads as TGTGCCAGCAGCGTAACCTCCTTCGGTGAAGCTTTCTTT.

V and J are TRBV7-8 and TRBJ1-2; TRBD1 might be the D (6 bases). V lost 5 bases and J lost 5, with 27 bases in between. Germline assignment: CDR1 SGHVS and CDR2 FQNEAQ. This CDR3 has 18 residues. This chain's CDR3 is CASSPHRVSIWVPYGYTF. CDR3 nucleotides: TGTGCCAGCAGCCCCCACAGGGTTTCCATTTGGGTCCCTTATGGCTACACCTTC.

This clone occurred a few times. The chain combines TRBV2 with TRBJ1-5; D possibly corresponds to TRBD1 (5 bases). Germline-derived CDR1 and CDR2 are SNHLY and FYNNEI. This CDR3 region has 17 residues. V lost 3 bases and J 9 bases, leaving 24 bases between the germline ends. CDR3 residues: CASSDGAASKGLGPQHF. CDR3 sequence (DNA): TGTGCCAGCAGTGATGGGGCCGCTTCGAAAGGATTAGGGCCCCAGCATTTT.

V is TRBV25-1 and J is TRBJ2-2; the D gene is possibly TRBD2 (7 bases). Trimming removed 7 bases at V and 9 bases at J, with 15 bases between. CDR3 length: 13 amino acids. Germline lookup yields CDR1 MGHDK and CDR2 SYGVNS. The CDR3 bases are TGTGCCAGCACGGAAGGGGGGGGGCGGGAGCTGTTTTTT. Its protein product is CASTEGGGRELFF. The full variable domain, rest sourced from reference TRBV25-1 and TRBJ2-2, is EADIYQTPRYLVIGTGKKITLECSQTMGHDKMYWYQQDPGMELHLIHYSYGVNSTEKGDLSSESTVSRIRTEHFPLTLESARPSHTSQYLCASTEGGGRELFFGEGSRLTVL.

The chain joins TRBV9 to TRBJ2-3; 9 bases line up with TRBD1. This CDR3 is built from 16 residues. Unmatched junction bases numbered 6, after V lost 4 bases and J lost 0 bases. The germline V gene encodes CDR1 SGDLS and CDR2 YYNGEE. The chain's CDR3 is CASSPGTGLSTDTQYF. As DNA, the CDR3 is TGTGCCAGCAGCCCAGGGACAGGGTTGAGCACAGATACGCAGTATTTT.

The DNA of the CDR3 is TGTGCCAGTAGTATTCTGAATCAGCCCCAGCATTTT. Translating gives CASSILNQPQHF. This chain connects TRBV19 to TRBJ1-5; no definite D call. This CDR3 has 12 residues. V was pared by 3 bases and J by 4 bases, with 4 bases between. CDR1 LNHDA and CDR2 SQIVND come from the germline V gene (reference sequence).

This chain uses TRBV12-3 or TRBV12-4 with TRBJ1-1, with D perhaps matching TRBD1 (5 bases). The CDR3 contains 13 residues. V lost 6 bases and J 9 bases, leaving 17 bases between the germline ends. The CDR3 sequence: CASRQSQGRKAFF. As DNA, the CDR3 is TGTGCCAGCAGACAAAGCCAGGGTCGGAAAGCTTTCTTT.

The chain joins TRBV9 to TRBJ2-7; D is unclear. The CDR3 extends over 15 amino acids. Trimming pared 4 bases from V and 0 bases from J, leaving 14 bases between. Germline loops: CDR1 SGDLS, CDR2 YYNGEE. The CDR3 region is CASSSDFAPSYEQYF. The CDR3 bases are TGTGCCAGCAGCTCCGACTTCGCACCCTCCTACGAGCAGTACTTC.

This rearrangement joins TRBV27 to TRBJ1-2; TRBD1 agrees at 9 bases. V trimming: 6 bases; J trimming: 4 bases; junction bases outside the gene matches: 18. This CDR3 spans 18 amino acids. The germline V gene encodes CDR1 MNHEY and CDR2 SMNVEV (reference sequence). CDR3 coding DNA: TGTGCCAGCAGGGAGCTGGCCATCTACGGACAGGGGACCTATGGCTACACCTTC. Protein sequence: CASRELAIYGQGTYGYTF.

This clone came up once. The chain uses TRBV28 and TRBJ2-7; perhaps TRBD1 as D (5 bases). The CDR3 totals 15 residues. V was clipped by 3 bases and J by 2 bases, with 14 bases between them. CDR1 is MDHEN and CDR2 is SYDVKM in the germline V gene. The CDR3 DNA follows: TGTGCCAGCAGTTTCTCATACAGGATAGCCTACGAGCAGTACTTC. Its protein product is CASSFSYRIAYEQYF.

Points on this clone: The same CDR3 is also encoded by other DNA sequences in this sample. The chain recombines TRBV5-1 with TRBJ2-2; 8 bases fit TRBD1. The CDR3 runs to 15 residues. Per germline, CDR1 SGHRS and CDR2 YFSETQ. Unmatched junction bases numbered 2, after V lost 2 bases and J lost 2 bases. The DNA for the CDR3 is TGCGCCAGCAGCTTAGGACAGGGAAACACCGGGGAGCTGTTTTTT. Translating gives CASSLGQGNTGELFF.

The gene calls are TRBV5-1 and TRBJ1-5; D ambiguous. Germline CDR1 is SGHRS and CDR2 is YFSETQ. The CDR3 has 14 amino acids. Trimming removed 4 bases from V and 5 bases from J, with 13 bases in between. CDR3 nucleotides: TGCGCCAGCAGCACCGAGTCCCCCCATCAGCCCCAGCATTTT. Its translation is CASSTESPHQPQHF.

V and J are TRBV4-3 and TRBJ1-4; no definite D call. V dropped 1 base and J dropped 7 bases, with 16 bases sitting between them. This CDR3 spans 16 amino acids. The germline gives CDR1 LGHNA, CDR2 YSLEER. In DNA form, the CDR3 reads TGCGCCAGCAGCCAAGCCAGCACCCAGCCAGGTGAAAAACTGTTTTTT. As protein: CASSQASTQPGEKLFF.

The chain links TRBV10-1 to TRBJ2-7; 9 nucleotides align to TRBD1. This CDR3 contains 15 residues. Germline V CDR1 and CDR2: WNHNN, SYGVQD (reference sequence). V shed 2 bases and J 5 bases; nucleotides not matched to a gene: 7. The CDR3 reads CASSEPGQGSNEQYF. CDR3 coding DNA: TGCGCCAGCAGTGAGCCCGGACAGGGGAGCAACGAGCAGTACTTC.

The chain uses TRBV10-1 and TRBJ1-2; 7 bases line up with TRBD1. V lost 6 bases to trimming and J lost 5 bases; unmatched junction nucleotides: 6. Germline CDR1 and CDR2: WNHNN and SYGVQD (reference sequence). The CDR3 sequence is 13 residues long. CDR3 region: CASSDKQGYGYTF. DNA of the CDR3: TGCGCCAGCAGCGACAAACAGGGGTATGGCTACACCTTC.

This chain uses TRBV29-1 with TRBJ2-3; no clear D. CDR3 length: 12 amino acids. From germline, CDR1 is SQVTM and CDR2 ANQGSEA. Deletions cut 6 bases from V and 3 bases from J, with 10 bases between. For the CDR3, the DNA is TGCAGCGTCCGCCCGAGGACAGATACGCAGTATTTT. Encoded protein: CSVRPRTDTQYF.

This chain connects TRBV19 to TRBJ2-2; TRBD1 agrees at 10 bases. Germline-derived CDR1 and CDR2 are LNHDA and SQIVND (reference sequence). This CDR3 has 13 amino acids. V dropped 9 bases and J dropped 6; count of bases not matched to a gene: 4. The chain's CDR3 is CASRQGAAGELFF. In DNA form, the CDR3 reads TGTGCCAGCCGACAGGGGGCTGCCGGGGAGCTGTTTTTT.

CDR3 sequence reads: CASSPRDYQETQYF. For the CDR3, the DNA is TGTGCCAGCTCACCACGAGACTATCAAGAGACCCAGTACTTC. The V gene is TRBV18, the J gene TRBJ2-5; weak D call: TRBD2 (5 bases). The CDR3 has 14 residues. Germline-derived CDR1 and CDR2 are KGHSH and LQKENI. V lost 1 base, J lost 2 bases, and 8 bases lay in between.

The chain is built from TRBV5-4 and TRBJ2-7; D unclear. Germline V gene lookup returns CDR1 SGHNT and CDR2 YYREEE (reference sequence). The CDR3 spans 15 residues. V was pared by 0 bases and J by 3 bases, with 13 bases between. CDR3 amino acids: CASSLVSGKNYEQYF. The CDR3 DNA sequence: TGTGCCAGCAGCTTGGTGTCAGGAAAGAACTACGAGCAGTACTTC.

The chain is built from TRBV3-1 (or the pseudogene TRBV3-2) and TRBJ1-3; D uncertain. The CDR3 covers 16 residues. Germline CDR1 is LGHDT and CDR2 is YNNKEL (reference sequence). V was shortened by 1 base and J by 0 bases, with 10 bases between the two germline ends. The CDR3 is CASSQAGLRSGNTIYF. CDR3 nucleotides: TGTGCCAGCAGCCAAGCAGGATTACGCTCTGGAAACACCATATATTTT.

The chain links TRBV4-3 to TRBJ2-6, with D unresolved. This CDR3 has 13 residues. The germline V gene has CDR1 LGHNA and CDR2 YSLEER. V was clipped by 7 bases and J by 2 bases, with 6 bases between them. CDR3 coding DNA: TGCGCCAGCACCAGTACTGGGGCCAACGTCCTGACTTTC. This encodes CASTSTGANVLTF.

The chain couples TRBV19 to TRBJ2-4; possibly TRBD1 for D (6 bases). CDR1 is LNHDA, CDR2 SQIVND, per germline (reference sequence). The ends were cut back, 3 bases at V and 1 base at J, with 16 bases in the middle. CDR3 length equals 17 residues. In DNA form, the CDR3 reads TGTGCCAGTAGTATTCTCCTCTTACAGGGTGCCAAAAACATTCAGTACTTC. It yields the protein CASSILLLQGAKNIQYF.